This TCR beta chain was identified during a study of blood T cell repertoires in COVID-19. Study information: The cDNA or gDNA used as material had been derived from T cells, B-cell-depleted T cells, or PBMCs.

Clinical history reported by participants formed the basis on which cohorts were assigned. Source study methods: It was from reference gene primer amplification that nucleated cell counts were estimated. Profiling relied on immunoSEQ multiplex PCR, and the TCRdb table lists in-frame clones only, not all of them. From that table come the V and J calls and clone size; the DNA was used to work out D and trimming. The repertoire includes 400,000 to 500,000 clones, approximately 87% of them detected once, and over 1.5% sits in the top ten. The CDR3 consists of 16 residues. The germline V gene encodes CDR1 LGHNA and CDR2 YSLEER. Trimming removed 3 bases from V and 0 bases from J; junction bases left unmatched: 4.

The chain is built from TRBV4-3 and TRBJ2-1; 8 positions agree with TRBD2. The source is a middle-aged woman who had recovered from COVID-19. Input material: PBMCs or T cells enriched from blood (not recorded which). The CDR3 DNA reads as TGCGCCAGCAGCCACGGACTAGCAGACTCCTACAATGAGCAGTTCTTC. Translating gives CASSHGLADSYNEQFF.